Described below is a single T cell receptor (beta chain) sequence and its context. Primed by a sample-barcoded 5' primer and a J-beta primer mix, a second PCR proceeded for about 6 to 11 cycles. Each CDR3 protein gets one entry after TCRdb re-called the 5' RACE reads with MiXCR. This sample carries fewer than 1,200,000 distinct CDR3 sequences, about 23% of them seen once, and the ten largest clones take less than 0.85%. The CDR3 is 15 amino acids. Per the germline V gene, CDR1 is SGDLS and CDR2 is YYNGEE. J was trimmed by 0 bases and V by 2 bases; bases with no gene match: 2. The sample belongs to a study of blood T cells in healthy people across ages. The sample also formed part of further work on T cells of mothers and their children.

The specimen was blood. The TCR comes from a girl aged 2 to 9 in good health. This chain joins TRBV9 and TRBJ1-5, with 7 bases lining up with TRBD1. The CDR3 reads CASSVTGSSNQPQHF. The CDR3 DNA is TGTGCCAGCAGCGTGACAGGGTCTAGCAATCAGCCCCAGCATTTT.